This T cell receptor beta chain was sequenced in a study of T cell changes during pregnancy in multiple sclerosis. Data came from immunoSEQ multiplex PCR; TCRdb stores just in-frame clones and leaves some out. The table lists fewer than 150,000 clones, roughly 95% of them singletons. From germline, CDR1 is SGHTS and CDR2 YDEGEE. With 4 bases clipped from V and 1 base from J, the junction kept 10 bases outside the gene matches. CDR3 length equals 18 residues. V usage is TRBV5-8 and J usage is TRBJ2-6, with 8 nucleotides matching TRBD2. This TCR derives from a female donor with multiple sclerosis, enrolled in a pregnancy study. Sequencing was performed on peripheral blood, taken after pregnancy. The CDR3 bases are TGTGCCAGCAGCACCCCGGGGGGGAGATTGTCTGGGGCCAACGTCCTGACTTTC. Its translation is CASSTPGGRLSGANVLTF. The variable domain in full, with the rest retrieved from reference TRBV5-8 and TRBJ2-6, is EAGVTQSPTHLIKTRGQQATLRCSPISGHTSVYWYQQALGLGLQFLLWYDEGEERNRGNFPPRFSGRQFPNYSSELNVNALELEDSALYLCASSTPGGRLSGANVLTFGAGSRLTVL.